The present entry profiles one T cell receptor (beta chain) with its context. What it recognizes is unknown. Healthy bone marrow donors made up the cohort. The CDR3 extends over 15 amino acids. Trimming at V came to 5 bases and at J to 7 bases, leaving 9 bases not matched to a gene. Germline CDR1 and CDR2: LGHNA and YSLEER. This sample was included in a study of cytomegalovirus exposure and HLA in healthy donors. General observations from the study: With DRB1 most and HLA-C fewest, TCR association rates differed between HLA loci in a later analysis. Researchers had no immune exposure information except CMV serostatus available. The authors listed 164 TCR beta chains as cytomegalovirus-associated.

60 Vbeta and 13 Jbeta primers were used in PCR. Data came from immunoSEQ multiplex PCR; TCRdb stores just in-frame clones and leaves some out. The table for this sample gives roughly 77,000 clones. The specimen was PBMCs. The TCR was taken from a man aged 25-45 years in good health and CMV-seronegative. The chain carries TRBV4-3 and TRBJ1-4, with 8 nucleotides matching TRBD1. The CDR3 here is CASSYRQGTGEKLFF. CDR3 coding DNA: TGCGCCAGCAGCTATCGACAGGGGACGGGTGAAAAACTGTTTTTT.